Each of the 17 T cell receptor beta chains below was sequenced from the same sample in a study of metastatic and nonmetastatic thyroid tumors. TCRdb re-analyzed the PCR reads through MiXCR. Of approximately 37,000 clones listed, about a fifth are singletons. Treatment of any kind had been given to no patient before thyroid surgery. The sequenced material came from tumor tissue. Source of these receptors: a male donor with papillary thyroid cancer or a benign thyroid nodule (not recorded which). Some clones in this sample may be carry-over from other donors' samples.

This clone was observed at least ten times. A much larger clone lies a single base off, so this may be a read error. Other DNA sequences in this specimen translate into the identical CDR3. The gene calls are TRBV20-1 and TRBJ1-6, with D possibly being TRBD1 (6 bases). CDR3 length: 15 residues. Trimming took 5 bases from V and 5 from J, leaving 16 bases between them. Germline V CDR1 and CDR2: DFQATT, SNEGSKA (reference sequence). In DNA form, the CDR3 reads TGCAGTGCTTCGGGACAAGGGGCTAATAATTCACCCCTCCACTTT. This codes for CSASGQGANNSPLHF.

This clone was observed at least ten times. V is TRBV5-1 and J is TRBJ2-1; tentatively, D is TRBD1 (5 bases). The CDR3 extends over 16 amino acids. CDR1 SGHRS and CDR2 YFSETQ come from the germline V gene. Trimming shortened V by 0 bases and J by 2 bases, and 12 bases separated the two germline ends. The DNA for the CDR3 is TGCGCCAGCAGCTTGGTAGCAGGGATGACCTACAATGAGCAGTTCTTC. This codes for CASSLVAGMTYNEQFF.

The genes are TRBV2 and TRBJ2-1; D unresolved. The CDR3 spans 16 residues. The V gene's germline CDR1 is SNHLY and CDR2 FYNNEI. Trimming removed 0 bases from V and 1 base from J, with 10 bases in between. This CDR3 reads CASSEAAGPSYNEQFF. In nucleotides, the CDR3 is TGTGCCAGCAGTGAAGCGGCAGGCCCTTCCTACAATGAGCAGTTCTTC.

This clone was observed at least ten times. This chain joins TRBV5-1 and TRBJ1-3; D perhaps matches TRBD1 (5 bases). The CDR3 extends over 13 amino acids. In germline, CDR1 is SGHRS, CDR2 YFSETQ. Trimming took 0 bases from V and 7 from J, leaving 8 bases between them. The chain's CDR3 is CASSLAGGNTIYF. CDR3 DNA sequence: TGCGCCAGCAGCTTGGCCGGGGGGAACACCATATATTTT.

The sample holds many counts of this clone. The V call is TRBV7-8, the J call TRBJ2-1; TRBD1 is a possible D gene (6 bases). This CDR3 spans 19 amino acids. Trimming pared 5 bases from V and 0 bases from J, leaving 23 bases between. Germline V lookup: CDR1 SGHVS, CDR2 FQNEAQ. The CDR3 coding sequence is TGTGCCAGCAGCGCGACCCCCAGGGGACGAGCTACCTCCTACAATGAGCAGTTCTTC. Protein sequence: CASSATPRGRATSYNEQFF.

The chain has TRBV6-2 or TRBV6-3 and TRBJ2-7; TRBD2 agrees at 7 bases. V gave up 0 bases and J gave up 2 bases; unmatched junction bases: 16. Germline V lookup: CDR1 MNHEY, CDR2 SVGEGT. This CDR3 spans 19 amino acids. The CDR3 region has the DNA TGTGCCAGCAGTTACTCGAAACCTGGGGCGGGAGCTTCGGCCTACGAGCAGTACTTC. It translates to CASSYSKPGAGASAYEQYF.

This clone was seen ten or more times. The genes are TRBV4-2 and TRBJ2-1; 16 nucleotides align to TRBD2. The CDR3 length is 15 residues. Trimming took 3 bases from V and 9 from J; bases not matched to a gene: 2. Germline CDR1 LGHNA, CDR2 YNFKEQ. The DNA of the CDR3 is TGTGCCAGCAGCCAGGGACTAGCGGGGGGGACTGAGCAGTTCTTC. Protein product: CASSQGLAGGTEQFF.

This clone was observed many times. The rearrangement links TRBV5-1 to TRBJ2-2, with 9 positions matching TRBD1. The length of the CDR3 is 15 residues. Germline V gives CDR1 SGHRS, CDR2 YFSETQ. V gave up 4 bases and J gave up 1 base; unmatched junction bases: 2. CDR3 coding DNA: TGCGCCAGCAGCGTGGGACAGGGGAACACCGGGGAGCTGTTTTTT. It codes for CASSVGQGNTGELFF.

This clone is a singleton in its sample. V usage is TRBV11-2 and J usage is TRBJ2-2; 11 bases agree with TRBD2. V lost 4 bases, J lost 7 bases, and 8 bases stayed unmatched. Per the germline V gene, CDR1 is SGHAT and CDR2 is FQNNGV. The CDR3 has 16 residues. CDR3 nucleotide sequence: TGTGCCAGCAGCTCGATTAGCGGGAGGGTGATCGGGGAGCTGTTTTTT. Translating it yields CASSSISGRVIGELFF.

V is TRBV7-9 and J is TRBJ1-1; D may be TRBD1 (5 bases). CDR3 size: 13 residues. Germline values: CDR1 SEHNR, CDR2 FQNEAQ (reference sequence). Trimming shortened V by 6 bases and J by 4 bases, and 12 bases separated the two germline ends. Written as DNA, the CDR3 is TGTGCCAGCAGTTCGTCCGGGGGCACTGAAGCTTTCTTT. Its protein is CASSSSGGTEAFF.

This clone was observed many times. The chain recombines TRBV7-2 with TRBJ2-5; unclear D gene. Deletions cut 3 bases from V and 5 bases from J, with 10 bases between. In germline, CDR1 is SGHTA, CDR2 FQGNSA. This CDR3 contains 13 residues. The CDR3 DNA is TGTGCCAGCAGCTTCTGGGAAGTGGAGACCCAGTACTTC. It yields the protein CASSFWEVETQYF. Full variable domain (remainder filled in from reference TRBV7-2 and TRBJ2-5): GAGVSQSPSNKVTEKGKDVELRCDPISGHTALYWYRQSLGQGLEFLIYFQGNSAPDKSGLPSDRFSAERTGGSVSTLTIQRTQQEDSAVYLCASSFWEVETQYFGPGTRLLVL.

This clone was seen ten or more times. The V and J genes are TRBV11-2 and TRBJ1-2, with a tentative D call TRBD1 (6 bases). Germline values: CDR1 SGHAT, CDR2 FQNNGV. Trimming pared 5 bases from V and 4 bases from J, leaving 14 bases between. This CDR3 has 14 residues. CDR3 coding DNA: TGTGCCAGCAGCCCCGACGGGGGCGGCTATGGCTACACCTTC. Residues: CASSPDGGGYGYTF.

This clone was found many times. The chain is built from TRBV7-8 and TRBJ2-7; tentative D call: TRBD1 (12 bases). The CDR3 has 18 residues. In germline, CDR1 is SGHVS, CDR2 FQNEAQ. V was shortened by 1 base and J by 6 bases, with 25 bases between the two germline ends. The CDR3 here is CASSLGVAGGTGGSEQYF. The DNA of the CDR3 is TGTGCCAGCAGCTTAGGAGTAGCGGGGGGGACAGGGGGCTCCGAGCAGTACTTC. Using reference TRBV7-8 and TRBJ2-7 for the parts outside the CDR3, the full variable domain is GAGVSQSPRYKVAKRGQDVALRCDPISGHVSLFWYQQALGQGPEFLTYFQNEAQLDKSGLPSDRFFAERPEGSVSTLKIQRTQQEDSAVYLCASSLGVAGGTGGSEQYFGPGTRLTVT.

This clone has a count of ten or more. The V gene is TRBV4-3, the J gene TRBJ2-2; D is unclear. CDR1 and CDR2 (germline): LGHNA, YSLEER. V lost 4 bases to trimming and J lost 5 bases, with 5 bases between them. The CDR3 sequence is 12 residues long. The CDR3 coding sequence is TGCGCCAGCAGCCCAGTTACCGGGGAGCTGTTTTTT. Translated: CASSPVTGELFF.

This clone has at least ten counts. The chain couples TRBV12-3 or TRBV12-4 to TRBJ2-1; tentatively, D is TRBD2 (5 bases). CDR3 length equals 12 residues. V was clipped by 9 bases and J by 3 bases, with 9 bases between them. CDR3: CASLRDYNEQFF. The CDR3 coding sequence is TGTGCCAGTTTGAGGGACTACAATGAGCAGTTCTTC.

CDR3 amino acids: CSALRGVSGSAPYEQYF. The CDR3 DNA reads TGCAGTGCTTTAAGGGGGGTTAGCGGGAGTGCCCCCTACGAGCAGTACTTC. The chain couples TRBV20-1 to TRBJ2-7; 9 bases fit TRBD2. CDR1 is DFQATT and CDR2 is SNEGSKA in the germline V gene (reference sequence). The CDR3 loop spans 17 amino acids. V lost 5 bases, J lost 2 bases, and 16 bases stayed unmatched.

By share, this clone ranks as medium-sized. V and J are TRBV27 and TRBJ2-7; D may correspond to TRBD1 or TRBD2 (5 bases each). Germline lookup yields CDR1 MNHEY and CDR2 SMNVEV (reference sequence). The CDR3 contains 14 residues. V lost 5 bases to trimming and J lost 4 bases, with 15 bases between them. CDR3 coding DNA: TGTGCCAGCAGTCCTGGGACCAGGAAATACGAGCAGTACTTC. It yields the protein CASSPGTRKYEQYF.